The clone carrying this T cell receptor beta chain was seen ten or more times. Its antigen remains unidentified. V dropped 10 bases and J dropped 0 bases, with 28 bases sitting between them. CDR1 is MNHNS, CDR2 SASEGT, per germline. This CDR3 is built from 19 residues. The source of the sample is a study of T cells in Graves' hyperthyroidism and ophthalmopathy. Study results and limitations: Most expanded thyroid clonotypes above 0.001 recurred in blood.

Researchers took RNA transcripts and amplified the TCR beta CDR3 regions from them. First-round RT-PCR with HTBI primers amplified the TCR CDR3 region. A single record per CDR3 protein comes from TCRdb applying MiXCR to the multiplex PCR reads. The table shows around 540,000 distinct CDR3 sequences, with around 16% occurring only once. The sequenced material came from blood. The genes are TRBV6-1 and TRBJ2-1, with D perhaps matching TRBD1 or TRBD2 (6 bases each). The receptor was isolated from a woman in her twenties or thirties with Graves' ophthalmopathy. The CDR3 sequence is CATKTLRDKSGSSYNEQFF. The CDR3, as DNA: TGTGCCACCAAAACCTTGAGGGACAAGTCCGGGAGCTCCTACAATGAGCAGTTCTTC.